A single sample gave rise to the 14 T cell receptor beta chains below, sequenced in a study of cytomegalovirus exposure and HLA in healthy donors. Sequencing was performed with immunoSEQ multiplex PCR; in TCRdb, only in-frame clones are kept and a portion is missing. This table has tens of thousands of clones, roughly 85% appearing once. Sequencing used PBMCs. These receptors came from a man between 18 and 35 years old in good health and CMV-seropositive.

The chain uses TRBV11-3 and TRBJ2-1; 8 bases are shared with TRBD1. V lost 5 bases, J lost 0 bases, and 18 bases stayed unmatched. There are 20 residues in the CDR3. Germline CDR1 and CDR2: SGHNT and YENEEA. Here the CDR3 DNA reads TGTGCCAGCAGCCCAGGACAGGGAATACCCCCCGCGGTCTCCTACAATGAGCAGTTCTTC. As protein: CASSPGQGIPPAVSYNEQFF.

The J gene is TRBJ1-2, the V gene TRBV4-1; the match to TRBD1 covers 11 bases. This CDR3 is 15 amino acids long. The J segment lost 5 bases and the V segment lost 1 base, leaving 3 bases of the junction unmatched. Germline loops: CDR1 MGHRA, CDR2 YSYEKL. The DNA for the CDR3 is TGCGCCAGCAGCCAAGCGGGACAGGGGGGATATGGCTACACCTTC. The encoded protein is CASSQAGQGGYGYTF.

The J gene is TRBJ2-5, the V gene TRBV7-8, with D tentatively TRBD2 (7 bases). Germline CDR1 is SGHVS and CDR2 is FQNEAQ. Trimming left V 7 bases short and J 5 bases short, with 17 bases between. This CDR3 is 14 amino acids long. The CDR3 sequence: CASIMGGGSETQYF. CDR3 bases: TGTGCCAGCATCATGGGGGGCGGGAGTGAGACCCAGTACTTC.

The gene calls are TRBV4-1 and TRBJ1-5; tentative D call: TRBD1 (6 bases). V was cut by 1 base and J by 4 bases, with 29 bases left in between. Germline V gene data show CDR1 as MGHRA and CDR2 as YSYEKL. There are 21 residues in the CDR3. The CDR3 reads CASSQAAAIVGGRQFNQPQHF. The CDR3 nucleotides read TGCGCCAGCAGCCAAGCGGCGGCCATCGTAGGGGGTCGTCAATTTAATCAGCCCCAGCATTTT.

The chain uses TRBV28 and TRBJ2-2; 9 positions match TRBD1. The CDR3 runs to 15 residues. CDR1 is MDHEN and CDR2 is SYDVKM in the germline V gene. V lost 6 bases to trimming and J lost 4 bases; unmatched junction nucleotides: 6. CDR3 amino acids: CASRGRTGVTGELFF. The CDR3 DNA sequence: TGTGCCAGCAGAGGAAGGACAGGGGTCACCGGGGAGCTGTTTTTT.

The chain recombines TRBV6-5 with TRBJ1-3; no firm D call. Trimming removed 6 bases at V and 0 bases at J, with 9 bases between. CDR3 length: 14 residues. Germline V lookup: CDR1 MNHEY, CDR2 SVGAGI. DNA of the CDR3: TGTGCCAGCAGCGACGACATCTCTGGAAACACCATATATTTT. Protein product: CASSDDISGNTIYF.

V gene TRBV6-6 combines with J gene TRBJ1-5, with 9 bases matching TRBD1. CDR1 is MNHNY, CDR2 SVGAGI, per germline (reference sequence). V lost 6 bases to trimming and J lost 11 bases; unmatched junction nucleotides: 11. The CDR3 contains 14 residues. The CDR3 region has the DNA TGTGCCAGCAGCACCGGGACAGGGAATCGGGCCCAGCATTTT. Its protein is CASSTGTGNRAQHF.

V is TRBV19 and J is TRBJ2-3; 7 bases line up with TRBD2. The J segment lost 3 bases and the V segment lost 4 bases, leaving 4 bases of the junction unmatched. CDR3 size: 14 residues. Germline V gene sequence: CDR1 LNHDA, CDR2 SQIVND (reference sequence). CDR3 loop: CASSTSGTTDTQYF. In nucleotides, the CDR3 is TGTGCCAGTAGTACGAGCGGGACGACAGATACGCAGTATTTT.

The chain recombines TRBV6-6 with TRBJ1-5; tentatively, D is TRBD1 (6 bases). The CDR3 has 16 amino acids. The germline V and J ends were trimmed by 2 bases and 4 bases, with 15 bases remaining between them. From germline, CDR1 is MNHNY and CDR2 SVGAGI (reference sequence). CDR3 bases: TGTGCCAGCAGTTACGCCCGGACAGTGATAAATCAGCCCCAGCATTTT. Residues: CASSYARTVINQPQHF.

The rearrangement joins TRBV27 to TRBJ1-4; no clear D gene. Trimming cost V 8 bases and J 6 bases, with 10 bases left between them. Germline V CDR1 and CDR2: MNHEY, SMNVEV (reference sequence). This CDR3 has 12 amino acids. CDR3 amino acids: CASGPPYEKLFF. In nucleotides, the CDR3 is TGTGCCAGCGGCCCTCCTTATGAAAAACTGTTTTTT.

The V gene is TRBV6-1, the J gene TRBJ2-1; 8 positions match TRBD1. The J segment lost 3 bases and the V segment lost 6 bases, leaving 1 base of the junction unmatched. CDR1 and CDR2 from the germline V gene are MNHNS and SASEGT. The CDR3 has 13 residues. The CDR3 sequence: CASRGTGYNEQFF. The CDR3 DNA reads TGTGCCAGCAGGGGGACAGGCTACAATGAGCAGTTCTTC.

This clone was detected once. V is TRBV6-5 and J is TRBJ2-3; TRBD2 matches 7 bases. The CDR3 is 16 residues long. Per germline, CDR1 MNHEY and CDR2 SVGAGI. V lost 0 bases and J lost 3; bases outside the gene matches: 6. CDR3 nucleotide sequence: TGTGCCAGCAGTTACTCGGGCGGGAGTGGAACAGATACGCAGTATTTT. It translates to CASSYSGGSGTDTQYF.

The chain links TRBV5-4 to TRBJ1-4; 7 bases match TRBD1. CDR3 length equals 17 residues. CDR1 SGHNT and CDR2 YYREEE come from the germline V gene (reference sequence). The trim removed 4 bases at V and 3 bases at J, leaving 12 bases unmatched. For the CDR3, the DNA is TGTGCCAGCAGCGCCGGGACAGCCCTGGCGGCTAATGAAAAACTGTTTTTT. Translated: CASSAGTALAANEKLFF.

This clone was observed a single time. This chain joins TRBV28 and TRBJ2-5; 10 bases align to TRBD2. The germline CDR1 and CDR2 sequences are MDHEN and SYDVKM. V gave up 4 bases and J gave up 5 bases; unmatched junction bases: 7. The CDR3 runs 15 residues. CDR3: CASSSAAGGPETQYF. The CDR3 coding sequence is TGTGCCAGCAGTTCTGCAGCGGGAGGGCCGGAGACCCAGTACTTC.